This passage covers 6 T cell receptor beta chains from one sample sequenced in a study of a mutant IDH1 vaccine in newly diagnosed glioma. Time point in this sample: week 35, safety follow-up. What each vaccine dose contained was 300 ug of mutant IDH1 20-mer peptide, accompanied by topical imiquimod. These receptors have no known antigen. Data came from immunoSEQ multiplex PCR; TCRdb stores just in-frame clones and leaves some out. The sample lists roughly 68,000 clones, roughly 68% occurring once. This specimen consisted of PBMCs, obtained from a glioma patient whose treatment included an IDH1 peptide vaccine. The origin of the receptors is a man between 45 and 60 years old with glioma.

This clone was seen a handful of times. V and J are TRBV19 and TRBJ1-1; 7 bases agree with TRBD1. V trimming: 2 bases; J trimming: 4 bases; junction bases outside the gene matches: 16. The CDR3 totals 18 residues. Germline-derived CDR1 and CDR2 are LNHDA and SQIVND (reference sequence). CDR3 DNA sequence: TGTGCCAGTAGTATATCCCCGGGGACAGTCGGGGGGTTCACTGAAGCTTTCTTT. This codes for CASSISPGTVGGFTEAFF. Using reference TRBV19 and TRBJ1-1 for the parts outside the CDR3, the full variable domain is DGGITQSPKYLFRKEGQNVTLSCEQNLNHDAMYWYRQDPGQGLRLIYYSQIVNDFQKGDIAEGYSVSREKKESFPLTVTSAQKNPTAFYLCASSISPGTVGGFTEAFFGQGTRLTVV.

This chain joins TRBV6-4 and TRBJ2-2; maybe TRBD2 (6 bases). V was shortened by 0 bases and J by 4 bases, with 6 bases between the two germline ends. Germline assignment: CDR1 MRHNA and CDR2 SNTAGT. The CDR3 totals 14 residues. Written as DNA, the CDR3 is TGTGCCAGCAGTGACTCGCGGGGCACCGGGGAGCTGTTTTTT. It codes for CASSDSRGTGELFF.

CDR3 amino acids: CASSERGAVTRELFF. The CDR3, as DNA: TGTGCCAGCAGTGAACGGGGCGCAGTTACGAGGGAGCTGTTTTTT. This chain connects TRBV25-1 to TRBJ2-2; TRBD1 or TRBD2 may be the D gene (5 bases each). V dropped 2 bases and J dropped 9 bases, with 16 bases sitting between them. Germline CDR1 MGHDK, CDR2 SYGVNS. The CDR3 spans 15 residues.

The rearrangement links TRBV4-1 to TRBJ1-5; D possibly corresponds to TRBD1 (6 bases). The CDR3 sequence is 17 residues long. Trimming removed 2 bases at V and 0 bases at J, with 14 bases between. Looked up from germline, CDR1 is MGHRA and CDR2 is YSYEKL. The CDR3 spells CASSQYGTPYSNQPQHF. CDR3 DNA sequence: TGCGCCAGCAGCCAATACGGGACACCGTATAGCAATCAGCCCCAGCATTTT.

CDR3 sequence: CASSGGGAYNEQFF. The CDR3 DNA is TGTGCCAGCAGCGGAGGGGGGGCCTACAATGAGCAGTTCTTC. The rearrangement links TRBV11-3 to TRBJ2-1, with a tentative D call TRBD2 (7 bases). V was clipped by 5 bases and J by 2 bases, with 10 bases between them. The CDR3 extends over 14 amino acids. Germline-derived CDR1 and CDR2 are SGHNT and YENEEA.

J is TRBJ1-2 and V is TRBV7-9; D is unclear. Trimming pared 9 bases from V and 4 bases from J, leaving 24 bases between. Germline loops: CDR1 SEHNR, CDR2 FQNEAQ (reference sequence). The CDR3 runs to 16 residues. CDR3: CARRLEPGNKFYGYTF. In nucleotides, the CDR3 is TGTGCCAGAAGACTTGAACCGGGCAATAAATTCTATGGCTACACCTTC.